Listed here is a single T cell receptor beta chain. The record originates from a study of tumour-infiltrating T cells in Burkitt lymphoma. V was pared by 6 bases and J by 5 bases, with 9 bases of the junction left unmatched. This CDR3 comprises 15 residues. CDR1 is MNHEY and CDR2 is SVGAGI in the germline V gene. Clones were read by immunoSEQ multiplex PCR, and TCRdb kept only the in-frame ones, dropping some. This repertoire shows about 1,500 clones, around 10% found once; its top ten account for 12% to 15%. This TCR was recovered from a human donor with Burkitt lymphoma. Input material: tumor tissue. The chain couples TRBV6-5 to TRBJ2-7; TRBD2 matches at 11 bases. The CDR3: CASRLIAGGLDEQYF. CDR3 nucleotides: TGTGCCAGCAGACTAATAGCGGGGGGGCTCGACGAGCAGTACTTC.